The sequence of this T cell receptor (beta chain) was determined in a study of cytomegalovirus exposure and HLA in healthy donors. The primer mix had 60 Vbeta and 13 Jbeta primers. Repertoires were generated with immunoSEQ multiplex PCR, while TCRdb's copy carries only in-frame clones and drops some. Seen here are roughly 86,000 clones, roughly 80% observed once, and the top ten hold under 8%. V gave up 2 bases and J gave up 2 bases, with 16 bases separating them. This CDR3 spans 17 amino acids. The germline V gene has CDR1 SGHVS and CDR2 FNYEAQ. Worth noting for this clone: What it recognizes is unknown. This same CDR3 is encoded by further DNA sequences in the sample.

Study-wide findings and caveats: It has been reported that TCR beta sequences accurately predicted the HLA-A and HLA-B alleles of most subjects.

This receptor was identified in a man aged 50 to 60 in good health and CMV-seropositive. Input material: PBMCs. The V gene is TRBV7-6, the J gene TRBJ1-3; D uncertain. CDR3 in DNA: TGTGCCAGCAGCTTAACCCTAGGTGGATCGGCTGGAAACACCATATATTTT. Amino acids: CASSLTLGGSAGNTIYF.